The 26 T cell receptor beta chains below come from one sample, sequenced in a study of T cells after yellow fever vaccination. TCRdb used MiXCR to reprocess the 5' RACE reads, holding one entry per CDR3 protein. The sample holds some 52,000 distinct CDR3 sequences, 6% to 8.5% seen once. The material sequenced was CD8+ T cells not binding an NS4B(214-222) dextramer, sorted from PBMCs, taken more than 40 days after the first yellow fever vaccination. These receptors were taken from a man in his late teens or twenties who received the YFV17D yellow fever vaccine.

This sequence joins TRBV5-1 and TRBJ2-7; possibly TRBD1 or TRBD2 for D (5 bases each). The CDR3 runs 14 residues. V was cut by 1 base and J by 3 bases, with 11 bases left in between. Germline V gives CDR1 SGHRS, CDR2 YFSETQ. The CDR3 protein is CASSLWGAGYEQYF. The CDR3 DNA reads TGCGCCAGCAGCTTGTGGGGCGCGGGCTACGAGCAGTACTTC.

This clonotype was counted many times. The CDR3 DNA reads TGTGCCAGCCGTTCCGGCGGCGGGGCCTACAATGAGCAGTTCTTC. Its translation is CASRSGGGAYNEQFF. The chain carries TRBV6-2 or TRBV6-3 and TRBJ2-1, with D perhaps matching TRBD2 (6 bases). With 8 bases removed from V and 2 bases from J, the gap between germline ends came to 16 bases. This CDR3 comprises 15 residues. Germline V gene data show CDR1 as MNHEY and CDR2 as SVGEGT.

This clonotype was seen repeatedly, ten times or more. J is TRBJ2-5 and V is TRBV13; D gene ambiguous. The CDR3 runs to 13 residues. V lost 2 bases, J lost 2 bases, and 6 bases lay in between. CDR1 and CDR2 from the germline V gene are PRHDT and FYEKMQ (reference sequence). CDR3 bases: TGTGCCAGCAGCTTAAGTCAGCAAGAGACCCAGTACTTC. It yields the protein CASSLSQQETQYF.

This clonotype has just a few counts. This chain links TRBV24-1 with TRBJ2-5, with 10 positions matching TRBD1. The CDR3 runs to 18 residues. V shed 4 bases and J 5 bases; nucleotides not matched to a gene: 15. Germline V gives CDR1 KGHDR, CDR2 SFDVKD. This chain's CDR3 is CATSDTRETGGHRETQYF. CDR3 DNA: TGTGCCACCAGTGACACTAGGGAGACAGGGGGCCATCGGGAGACCCAGTACTTC.

V is TRBV2 and J is TRBJ2-1; 9 bases agree with TRBD1. V lost 4 bases to trimming and J lost 4 bases; unmatched junction nucleotides: 2. Germline lookup yields CDR1 SNHLY and CDR2 FYNNEI. This CDR3 is built from 14 residues. The CDR3 region has the DNA TGTGCCAGCAGTGGGGACAGGGCGTACAATGAGCAGTTCTTC. Translating it yields CASSGDRAYNEQFF.

The chain couples TRBV6-2 or TRBV6-3 to TRBJ2-3, with a tentative D call TRBD2 (5 bases). This CDR3 has 20 amino acids. The germline V gene encodes CDR1 MNHEY and CDR2 SVGEGT. Between the trimmed V and J ends, which lost 2 bases and 1 base, there was a span of 25 bases. Here the CDR3 DNA reads TGTGCCAGCAGTTACGCCCCACCTCGGACCGCCGAGGGCGGCACAGATACGCAGTATTTT. Protein product: CASSYAPPRTAEGGTDTQYF.

This clonotype was recorded at least ten times. The rearrangement joins TRBV24-1 to TRBJ1-2; D not certain. V lost 0 bases, J lost 4 bases, and 11 bases lay in between. CDR1 and CDR2 from the germline V gene are KGHDR and SFDVKD. The CDR3 has 15 residues. CDR3 protein: CATSDLRGNGYGYTF. The DNA of the CDR3 is TGTGCCACCAGTGATTTGCGGGGAAACGGCTATGGCTACACCTTC.

The chain is built from TRBV11-2 and TRBJ2-1, with 8 nucleotides matching TRBD2. The CDR3 covers 18 residues. Trimming removed 0 bases from V and 1 base from J; junction bases left unmatched: 8. Germline V lookup: CDR1 SGHAT, CDR2 FQNNGV. CDR3 residues: CASSLEGSGGPSYNEQFF. CDR3 DNA sequence: TGTGCCAGCAGCTTAGAGGGGAGCGGGGGCCCTTCCTACAATGAGCAGTTCTTC.

This clonotype was counted a few times. The chain couples TRBV4-1 to TRBJ2-7; D call uncertain. CDR1 MGHRA and CDR2 YSYEKL come from the germline V gene. The CDR3 sequence is 12 residues long. Trimming took off 1 base at V and 12 bases at J, with 13 bases between the two ends. The DNA for the CDR3 is TGCGCCAGCAGCCAAGTAGCCCAGCCGCTGTACTTC. Translation: CASSQVAQPLYF.

Only a few counts were recorded for this clonotype. V usage is TRBV4-2 and J usage is TRBJ2-5; D remains unclear. V lost 0 bases and J 4 bases, leaving 9 bases between the germline ends. Germline V gene lookup returns CDR1 LGHNA and CDR2 YNFKEQ. CDR3 length equals 14 residues. The CDR3: CASSQEGGAETQYF. The CDR3 DNA reads as TGTGCCAGCAGCCAAGAGGGTGGCGCAGAGACCCAGTACTTC.

Many counts were recorded for this clonotype. The chain links TRBV9 to TRBJ2-7; D gene uncertain. Germline V gives CDR1 SGDLS, CDR2 YYNGEE. This CDR3 has 15 residues. Trimming removed 3 bases from V and 2 bases from J, with 15 bases in between. DNA of the CDR3: TGTGCCAGCAGCGCGGACGTCAGCCGGGCCTACGAGCAGTACTTC. Amino acid sequence: CASSADVSRAYEQYF.

The chain is built from TRBV5-4 and TRBJ1-1; D is perhaps TRBD1 (6 bases). The CDR3 sequence is 15 residues long. V was pared by 4 bases and J by 6 bases, with 19 bases between. Germline V gene sequence: CDR1 SGHNT, CDR2 YYREEE (reference sequence). CDR3 sequence reads: CASSPTPGEGAEAFF. The CDR3 DNA is TGTGCCAGCAGCCCGACCCCAGGGGAAGGTGCTGAAGCTTTCTTT.

Only a few counts were recorded for this clonotype. CDR3 residues: CASSQDSGTMDTGELFF. DNA for the CDR3: TGTGCCAGCAGCCAAGATAGTGGGACTATGGACACCGGGGAGCTGTTTTTT. V gene TRBV4-2 combines with J gene TRBJ2-2, with 7 positions matching TRBD2. The length of the CDR3 is 17 residues. Germline lookup yields CDR1 LGHNA and CDR2 YNFKEQ. The V and J ends lost 0 bases and 3 bases, in that order; junction bases with no gene match: 7.

This clonotype occurred once. The chain recombines TRBV3-1 with TRBJ2-1; D may be TRBD2 (6 bases). Between the trimmed V and J ends, which lost 11 bases and 0 bases, there was a span of 23 bases. The CDR3 is made up of 17 amino acids. From germline, CDR1 is LGHDT and CDR2 YNNKEL (reference sequence). The CDR3 reads CASTQGLPGGSYNEQFF. The CDR3 DNA follows: TGTGCCTCCACCCAAGGACTTCCCGGGGGCTCCTACAATGAGCAGTTCTTC.

This clonotype was counted a few times. The gene calls are TRBV6-4 and TRBJ2-3; 8 bases map to TRBD2. The CDR3 has 15 amino acids. V lost 3 bases to trimming and J lost 4 bases; unmatched junction nucleotides: 6. In germline, CDR1 is MRHNA, CDR2 SNTAGT. The CDR3 coding sequence is TGTGCCAGCAGTGATGGAGCGGGGGCTTCAGATACGCAGTATTTT. It is translated as CASSDGAGASDTQYF.

This clonotype was detected a few times. V and J are TRBV4-2 and TRBJ1-5; 7 bases align to TRBD1. CDR1 and CDR2 (germline): LGHNA, YNFKEQ. With V trimmed by 0 bases and J by 6 bases, 5 bases remained unmatched. The CDR3 has 15 amino acids. This CDR3 reads CASSQEFHRGQPQHF. The CDR3 bases are TGTGCCAGCAGCCAAGAGTTCCACAGGGGTCAGCCCCAGCATTTT.

In its sample, this clonotype was seen a few times. This chain connects TRBV9 to TRBJ1-2; possible D gene TRBD1, 6 bases. V was pared by 3 bases and J by 4 bases, with 10 bases between. The CDR3 is made up of 13 amino acids. Germline V CDR1 and CDR2: SGDLS, YYNGEE. The CDR3 region is CASSGQALYGYTF. CDR3 DNA: TGTGCCAGCAGCGGACAGGCTCTCTATGGCTACACCTTC.

At least ten counts were recorded for this clonotype. This chain uses TRBV12-3 or TRBV12-4 with TRBJ1-5; tentative D call: TRBD1 (5 bases). CDR3 length: 19 amino acids. Trimming shortened V by 7 bases and J by 2 bases, and 27 bases separated the two germline ends. DNA for the CDR3: TGTGCCAGCACCGATCCCGCTGCAGGGTACACATCAGGCAATCAGCCCCAGCATTTT. Its protein is CASTDPAAGYTSGNQPQHF.

This clonotype has more than one count but fewer than ten. J is TRBJ1-5 and V is TRBV6-2 or TRBV6-3; 9 nucleotides line up with TRBD1. This CDR3 comprises 15 residues. CDR1 is MNHEY and CDR2 is SVGEGT in the germline V gene. Germline trimming cut 8 bases from V and 6 bases from J; bases unmatched to any gene: 11. This CDR3 reads CASRSDRGSGQPQHF. CDR3 sequence (DNA): TGTGCCAGCCGATCGGACAGGGGAAGCGGTCAGCCCCAGCATTTT.

The rearrangement links TRBV9 to TRBJ2-1; no clear D. Germline V gene data show CDR1 as SGDLS and CDR2 as YYNGEE. The CDR3 extends over 11 amino acids. Trimming stripped 3 bases from V and 11 bases from J, with 9 bases between. CDR3 nucleotide sequence: TGTGCCAGCAGCGACTCATGGCAGCAGTTCTTC. Amino acids: CASSDSWQQFF.

This clonotype was observed a handful of times. This sequence joins TRBV6-1 and TRBJ2-5; D is undetermined. The V gene lost 7 bases and the J gene lost 0 bases, with 12 bases spanning the gap. From germline, CDR1 is MNHNS and CDR2 SASEGT. This CDR3 region has 14 residues. In nucleotides, the CDR3 is TGTGCCAGCACTCACCCAGCAGACCAAGAGACCCAGTACTTC. It yields the protein CASTHPADQETQYF.

This clonotype has a count of ten or more. This sequence joins TRBV7-3 and TRBJ2-1, with a weak D call TRBD2 (6 bases). Germline lookup yields CDR1 SGHTA and CDR2 FQGTGA. The CDR3 spans 15 residues. Trimming took off 5 bases at V and 5 bases at J, with 16 bases between the two ends. The CDR3 protein is CASSPLGGSNNEQFF. The DNA of the CDR3 is TGTGCCAGCAGCCCCCTCGGAGGGTCTAACAATGAGCAGTTCTTC.

V gene TRBV19 combines with J gene TRBJ2-7; 8 bases map to TRBD1. V shed 5 bases, J shed 4 bases, and the junction held 4 bases outside the gene matches. The CDR3 loop spans 13 amino acids. Germline CDR1 reads LNHDA; CDR2 reads SQIVND (reference sequence). CDR3 loop: CASSERTGYEQYF. In nucleotides, the CDR3 is TGTGCCAGTAGTGAGCGGACAGGGTACGAGCAGTACTTC.

The chain is built from TRBV5-6 and TRBJ2-7, with D possibly matching TRBD2 (5 bases). The V end was cut by 3 bases, the J end by 7 bases, with 8 bases between. Germline V gene lookup returns CDR1 SGHDT and CDR2 YYEEEE. CDR3 length: 11 amino acids. CDR3 nucleotides: TGTGCCAGCAGCTCGAGCGGAGAGCAGTACTTC. Protein sequence: CASSSSGEQYF.

This clonotype has more than one count but fewer than ten. V is TRBV9 and J is TRBJ2-1; TRBD2 is a possible D gene (6 bases). CDR3 length equals 17 residues. With 0 bases removed from V and 0 bases from J, the gap between germline ends came to 13 bases. Germline CDR1 reads SGDLS; CDR2 reads YYNGEE. CDR3 DNA sequence: TGTGCCAGCAGCGTAGTGGGGGGTCCCAGCTCCTACAATGAGCAGTTCTTC. Its protein product is CASSVVGGPSSYNEQFF.

This clonotype showed up just a few times. The V and J genes are TRBV5-1 and TRBJ1-1; TRBD1 might be the D (5 bases). Germline loops: CDR1 SGHRS, CDR2 YFSETQ. The V and J ends lost 2 bases and 4 bases respectively, with 12 bases between them. CDR3 length: 14 amino acids. The CDR3 is CASSFSQGATEAFF. The CDR3 nucleotides read TGCGCCAGCAGCTTTTCCCAAGGGGCCACTGAAGCTTTCTTT.